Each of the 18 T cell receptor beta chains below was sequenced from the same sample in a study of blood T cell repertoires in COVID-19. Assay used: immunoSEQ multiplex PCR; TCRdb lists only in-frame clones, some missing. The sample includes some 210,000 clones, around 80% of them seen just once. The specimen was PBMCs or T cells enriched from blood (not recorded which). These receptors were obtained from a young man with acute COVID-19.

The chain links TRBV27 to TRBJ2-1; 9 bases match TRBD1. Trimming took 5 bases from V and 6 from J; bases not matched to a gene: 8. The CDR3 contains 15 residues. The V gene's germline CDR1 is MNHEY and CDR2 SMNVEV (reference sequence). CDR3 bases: TGTGCCAGCAGTCCGCGGGACAGGGTGGGCAATGAGCAGTTCTTC. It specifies CASSPRDRVGNEQFF.

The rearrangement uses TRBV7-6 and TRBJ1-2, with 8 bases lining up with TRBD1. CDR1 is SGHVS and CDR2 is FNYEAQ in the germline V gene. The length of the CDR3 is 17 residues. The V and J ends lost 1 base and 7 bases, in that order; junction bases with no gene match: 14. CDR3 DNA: TGTGCCAGCAGCTTAGTAGTCTGGGGGACAGGATCGGCTGGCTACACCTTC. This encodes CASSLVVWGTGSAGYTF. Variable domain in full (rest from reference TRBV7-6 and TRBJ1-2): GAGVSQSPRYKVTKRGQDVALRCDPISGHVSLYWYRQALGQGPEFLTYFNYEAQQDKSGLPNDRFSAERPEGSISTLTIQRTEQRDSAMYRCASSLVVWGTGSAGYTFGSGTRLTVV.

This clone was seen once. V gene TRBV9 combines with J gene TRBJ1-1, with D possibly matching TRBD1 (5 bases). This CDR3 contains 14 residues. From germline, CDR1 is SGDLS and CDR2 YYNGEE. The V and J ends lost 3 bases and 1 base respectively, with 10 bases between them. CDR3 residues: CASSEGVRNTEAFF. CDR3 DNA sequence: TGTGCCAGCAGCGAAGGGGTCCGGAACACTGAAGCTTTCTTT.

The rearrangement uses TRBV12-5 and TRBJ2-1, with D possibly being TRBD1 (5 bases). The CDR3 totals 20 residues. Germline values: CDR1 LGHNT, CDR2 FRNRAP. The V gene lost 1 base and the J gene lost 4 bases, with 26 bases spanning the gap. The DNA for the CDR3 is TGTGCTAGTGGTTTGGGGAGCGCCTTTGACGCCCTAGGGGTTTACAATGAGCAGTTCTTC. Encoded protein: CASGLGSAFDALGVYNEQFF. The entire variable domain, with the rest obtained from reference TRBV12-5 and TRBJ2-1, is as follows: DARVTQTPRHKVTEMGQEVTMRCQPILGHNTVFWYRQTMMQGLELLAYFRNRAPLDDSGMPKDRFSAEMPDATLATLKIQPSEPRDSAVYFCASGLGSAFDALGVYNEQFFGPGTRLTVL.

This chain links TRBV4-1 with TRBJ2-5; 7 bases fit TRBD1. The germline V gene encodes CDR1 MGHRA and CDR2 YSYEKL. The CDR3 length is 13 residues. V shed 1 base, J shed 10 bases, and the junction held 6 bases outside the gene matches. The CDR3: CASSQVWTGIQYF. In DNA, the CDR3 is TGCGCCAGCAGCCAAGTTTGGACAGGAATCCAGTACTTC.

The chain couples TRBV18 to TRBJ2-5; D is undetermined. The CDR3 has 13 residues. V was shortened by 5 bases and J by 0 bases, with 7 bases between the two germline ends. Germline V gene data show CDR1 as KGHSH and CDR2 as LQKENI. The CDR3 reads CASSATYQETQYF. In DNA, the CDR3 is TGTGCCAGCTCAGCGACATACCAAGAGACCCAGTACTTC.

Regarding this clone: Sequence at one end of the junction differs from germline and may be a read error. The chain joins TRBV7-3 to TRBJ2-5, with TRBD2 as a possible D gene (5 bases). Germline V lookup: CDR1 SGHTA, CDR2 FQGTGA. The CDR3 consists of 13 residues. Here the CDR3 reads CASSGLAQGTQYF. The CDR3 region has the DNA TGTGCCAGCAGCGGGCTAGCACAAGGGACCCAGTACTTC.

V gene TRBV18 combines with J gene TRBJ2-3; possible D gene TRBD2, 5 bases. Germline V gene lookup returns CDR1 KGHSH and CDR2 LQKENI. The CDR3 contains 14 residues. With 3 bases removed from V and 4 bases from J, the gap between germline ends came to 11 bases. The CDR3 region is CASSPPAGADTQYF. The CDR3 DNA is TGTGCCAGCTCACCGCCGGCCGGGGCAGATACGCAGTATTTT.

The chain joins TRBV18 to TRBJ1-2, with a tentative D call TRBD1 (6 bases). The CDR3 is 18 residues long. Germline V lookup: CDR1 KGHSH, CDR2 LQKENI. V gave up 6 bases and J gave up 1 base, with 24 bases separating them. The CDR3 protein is CASSPRSGQLPFNYGYTF. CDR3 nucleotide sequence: TGTGCCAGCTCTCCTCGGTCGGGACAACTTCCCTTTAACTATGGCTACACCTTC.

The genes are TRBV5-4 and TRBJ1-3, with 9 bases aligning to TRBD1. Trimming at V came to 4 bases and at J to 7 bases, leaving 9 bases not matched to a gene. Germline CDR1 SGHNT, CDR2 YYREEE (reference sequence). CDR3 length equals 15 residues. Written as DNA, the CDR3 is TGTGCCAGCAGCGCATCGGGGACAGGGAGCAACACCATATATTTT. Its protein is CASSASGTGSNTIYF. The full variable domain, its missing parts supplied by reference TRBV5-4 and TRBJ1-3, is ETGVTQSPTHLIKTRGQQVTLRCSSQSGHNTVSWYQQALGQGPQFIFQYYREEENGRGNFPPRFSGLQFPNYSSELNVNALELDDSALYLCASSASGTGSNTIYFGEGSWLTVV.

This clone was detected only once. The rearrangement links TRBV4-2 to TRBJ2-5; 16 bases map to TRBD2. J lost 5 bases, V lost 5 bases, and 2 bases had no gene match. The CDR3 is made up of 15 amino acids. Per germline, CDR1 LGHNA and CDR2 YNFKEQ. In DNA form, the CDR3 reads TGTGCCAGCAGCGCGGGACTAGCGGGGGGGGAGACCCAGTACTTC. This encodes CASSAGLAGGETQYF.

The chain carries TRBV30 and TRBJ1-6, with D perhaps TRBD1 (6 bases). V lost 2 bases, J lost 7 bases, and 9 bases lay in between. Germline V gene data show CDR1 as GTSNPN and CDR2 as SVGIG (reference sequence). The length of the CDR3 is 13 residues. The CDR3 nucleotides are TGTGCCTGGAGTACAGGGACGAATTCACCCCTCCACTTT. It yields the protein CAWSTGTNSPLHF.

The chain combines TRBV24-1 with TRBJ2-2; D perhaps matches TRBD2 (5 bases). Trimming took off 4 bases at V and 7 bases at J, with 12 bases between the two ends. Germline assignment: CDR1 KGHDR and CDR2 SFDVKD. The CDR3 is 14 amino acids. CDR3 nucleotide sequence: TGTGCCACCAGTGAAAATGAGGGATTCGGGGAGCTGTTTTTT. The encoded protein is CATSENEGFGELFF.

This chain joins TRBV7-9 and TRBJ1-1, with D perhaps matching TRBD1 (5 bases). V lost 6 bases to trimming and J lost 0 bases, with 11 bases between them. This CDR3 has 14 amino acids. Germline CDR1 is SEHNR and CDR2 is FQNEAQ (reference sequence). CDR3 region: CASSQGHMNTEAFF. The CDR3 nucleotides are TGTGCCAGCAGTCAAGGACACATGAACACTGAAGCTTTCTTT.

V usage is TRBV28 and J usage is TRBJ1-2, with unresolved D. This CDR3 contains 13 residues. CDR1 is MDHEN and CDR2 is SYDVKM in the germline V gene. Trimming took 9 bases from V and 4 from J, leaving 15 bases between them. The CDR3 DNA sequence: TGTGCCAGTCACCAAGGAGGAGTCTATGGCTACACCTTC. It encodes CASHQGGVYGYTF.

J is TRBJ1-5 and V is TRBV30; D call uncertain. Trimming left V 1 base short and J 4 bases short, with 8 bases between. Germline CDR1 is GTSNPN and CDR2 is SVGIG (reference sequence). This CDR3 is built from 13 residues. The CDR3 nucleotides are TGTGCCTGGAGTGCGGCGGATAATCAGCCCCAGCATTTT. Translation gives CAWSAADNQPQHF.

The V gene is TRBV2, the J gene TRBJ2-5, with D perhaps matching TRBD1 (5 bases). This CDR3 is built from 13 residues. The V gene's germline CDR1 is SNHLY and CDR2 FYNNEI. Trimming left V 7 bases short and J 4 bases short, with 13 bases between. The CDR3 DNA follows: TGTGCCAGCATGCCGCAGGGAAGAGAGACCCAGTACTTC. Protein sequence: CASMPQGRETQYF.

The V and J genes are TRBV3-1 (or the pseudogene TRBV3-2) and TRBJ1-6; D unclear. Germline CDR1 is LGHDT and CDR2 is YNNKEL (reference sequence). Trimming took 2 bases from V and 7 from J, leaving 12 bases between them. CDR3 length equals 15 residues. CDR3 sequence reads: CASSQFRTGNSPLHF. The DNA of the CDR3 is TGTGCCAGCAGCCAATTCCGGACGGGGAATTCACCCCTCCACTTT.